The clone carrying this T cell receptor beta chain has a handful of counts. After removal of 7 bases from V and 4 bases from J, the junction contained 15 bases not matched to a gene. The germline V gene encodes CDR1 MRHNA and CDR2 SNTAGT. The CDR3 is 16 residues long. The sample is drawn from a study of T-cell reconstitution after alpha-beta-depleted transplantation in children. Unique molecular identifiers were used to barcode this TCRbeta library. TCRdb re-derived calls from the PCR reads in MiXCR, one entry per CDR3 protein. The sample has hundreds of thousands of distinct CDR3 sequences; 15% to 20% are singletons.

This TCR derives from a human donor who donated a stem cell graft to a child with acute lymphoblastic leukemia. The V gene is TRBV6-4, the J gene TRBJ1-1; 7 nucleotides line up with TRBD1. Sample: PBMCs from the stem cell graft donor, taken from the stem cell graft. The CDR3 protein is CASTRGQAHPFTEAFF. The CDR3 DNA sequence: TGTGCCAGCACCAGAGGACAGGCCCATCCGTTCACTGAAGCTTTCTTT.